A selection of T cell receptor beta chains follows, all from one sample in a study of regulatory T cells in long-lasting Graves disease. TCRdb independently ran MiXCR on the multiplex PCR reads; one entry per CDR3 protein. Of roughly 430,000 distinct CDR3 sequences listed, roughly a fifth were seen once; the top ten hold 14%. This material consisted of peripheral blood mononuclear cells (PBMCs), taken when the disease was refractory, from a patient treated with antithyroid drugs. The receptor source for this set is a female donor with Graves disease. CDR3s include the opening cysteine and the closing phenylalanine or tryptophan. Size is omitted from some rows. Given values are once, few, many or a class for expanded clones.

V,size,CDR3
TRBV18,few,CASSPIMGGDEQYF
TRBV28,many,CASTSTAVGYEQYF
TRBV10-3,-,CAIRTTHPQEAGELFF
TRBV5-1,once,CASRLAGITDTQYF
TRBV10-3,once,CAISERQGTNYGYTF
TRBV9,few,CASSAGQGGLAFF
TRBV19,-,CASKTPSNTGELFF
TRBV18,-,CASSPRPGQGAEKLFF
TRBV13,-,CASSIRQGSSYEQYF
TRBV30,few,CAWSTPPNRGMTEAFF
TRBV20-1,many,CSARGGSGSAQYF
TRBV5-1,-,CASSLTSGSYEQHF
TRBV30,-,CAWSGSGSSLEQYF
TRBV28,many,CASSRRLSIYF
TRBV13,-,CASSRTGPALFGYTF
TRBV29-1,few,CSAAPDGYEQYF
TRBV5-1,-,CASSLGETGGLGANVLTF
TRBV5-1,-,CASSHRDRVSTEAFF
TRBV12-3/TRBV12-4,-,CASNPDGTGVNGELFF
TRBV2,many,CASSEIGSGADTQYF
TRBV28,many,CASSETGSVETQYF
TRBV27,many,CASSPGLAAMEQYF
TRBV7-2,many,CASSLGTTGFQETQYF
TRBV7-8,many,CASSLEPGDTYEQYF
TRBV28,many,CASSRSVNEQYF
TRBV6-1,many,CASSDRTVQETQYF
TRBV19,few,CASSPPGQYPNQPQHF